This T cell receptor beta chain was documented in a study of cytotoxic CD8 clonotypes in ibrutinib-treated CLL. TCRdb's copy holds only in-frame clones and misses some; the assay was immunoSEQ multiplex PCR. The table shows tens of thousands of clones, with 55% to 70% occurring only once. CDR3 size: 12 residues. The V and J ends lost 10 bases and 1 base respectively, with 10 bases between them. CDR1 MNHEY and CDR2 SVGAGI come from the germline V gene. This clone was counted once. The chain links TRBV6-5 to TRBJ1-2; a possible D gene is TRBD1 (5 bases). The TCR comes from a human donor with chronic lymphocytic leukemia. The sample consisted of PBMCs, taken after 24 months of ibrutinib treatment. The CDR3 DNA reads TGTGCCACTTACGACAGTAACTATGGCTACACCTTC. Encoded protein: CATYDSNYGYTF.